One and the same sample provided the 23 T cell receptor beta chains below, sequenced in a study of T cell responses to AZD1222 COVID-19 vaccine. The method was immunoSEQ multiplex PCR; TCRdb's version includes in-frame clones alone and lacks a portion of them. Found here are approximately 150,000 clones, approximately 94% of them singletons; the top ten hold approximately 5.4%. The sample in question was peripheral blood, obtained on day 0 of AZD1222 vaccination. The receptors were gathered from an adult in good health.

V usage is TRBV11-2 and J usage is TRBJ1-2; D perhaps matches TRBD1 (6 bases). Trimming removed 8 bases from V and 8 bases from J, with 18 bases in between. Per germline, CDR1 SGHAT and CDR2 FQNNGV. This CDR3 spans 13 amino acids. DNA of the CDR3: TGTGCCAGCGTCAGCCATCTAGGGGGAGGCTACACCTTC. Encoded protein: CASVSHLGGGYTF.

The chain joins TRBV5-4 to TRBJ2-4, with 7 bases matching TRBD2. The J segment lost 1 base and the V segment lost 0 bases, leaving 1 base of the junction unmatched. CDR1 is SGHNT and CDR2 is YYREEE in the germline V gene (reference sequence). The CDR3 runs to 15 residues. In DNA, the CDR3 is TGTGCCAGCAGCTTGGAGGGAGGGGCCAAAAACATTCAGTACTTC. This sequence encodes CASSLEGGAKNIQYF.

The rearrangement joins TRBV29-1 to TRBJ2-3; a weak D match, TRBD1 (6 bases). Trimming took off 7 bases at V and 1 base at J, with 15 bases between the two ends. CDR1 and CDR2 (germline): SQVTM, ANQGSEA. The CDR3 consists of 14 residues. The CDR3 region has the DNA TGCAGCGCTGAGGGGACACGGGGCACAGATACGCAGTATTTT. This sequence encodes CSAEGTRGTDTQYF.

The chain uses TRBV21-1 and TRBJ2-1; whether TRBD2, the table's D call, matches the DNA was not checked. TRBV21-1 is reported as a pseudogene. This CDR3 contains 16 residues. CDR3 DNA sequence: TGTGCCAGCAGCCCCCCGGGAGGGAGACCCTACAATGAGCAGTTCTTC. Translated: CASSPPGGRPYNEQFF.

The V and J genes are TRBV9 and TRBJ2-3, with 8 bases fitting TRBD2. V gave up 4 bases and J gave up 5 bases; unmatched junction bases: 6. Germline V CDR1 and CDR2: SGDLS, YYNGEE. The CDR3 is made up of 14 amino acids. CDR3 sequence reads: CASSPPGGEDTQYF. The CDR3 nucleotides read TGTGCCAGCAGCCCCCCGGGAGGGGAAGATACGCAGTATTTT.

The chain employs TRBV14 and TRBJ2-3; D is perhaps TRBD1 or TRBD2 (5 bases each). Germline CDR1 and CDR2: SGHDN and FVKESK. Trimming took off 0 bases at V and 6 bases at J, with 13 bases between the two ends. CDR3 size: 15 residues. The CDR3 nucleotides read TGTGCCAGCAGCCAAGATCCGGGACGAAGGGATACGCAGTATTTT. Protein product: CASSQDPGRRDTQYF. Using reference TRBV14 and TRBJ2-3 for the parts outside the CDR3, the full variable domain is EAGVTQFPSHSVIEKGQTVTLRCDPISGHDNLYWYRRVMGKEIKFLLHFVKESKQDESGMPNNRFLAERTGGTYSTLKVQPAELEDSGVYFCASSQDPGRRDTQYFGPGTRLTVL.

The J gene is TRBJ1-3, the V gene TRBV7-9; possibly TRBD1 for D (5 bases). V was cut by 5 bases and J by 3 bases, with 17 bases left in between. This CDR3 has 16 amino acids. Germline V gene lookup returns CDR1 SEHNR and CDR2 FQNEAQ (reference sequence). CDR3 loop: CASSPGTARDGNTIYF. The CDR3 coding sequence is TGTGCCAGCAGCCCTGGGACGGCGAGAGATGGAAACACCATATATTTT.

The chain links TRBV20-1 to TRBJ2-7; 12 bases agree with TRBD1. The germline gives CDR1 DFQATT, CDR2 SNEGSKA (reference sequence). The CDR3 runs to 14 residues. V gave up 3 bases and J gave up 6 bases; unmatched junction bases: 6. The DNA for the CDR3 is TGCAGTGCTAGTTTGGGGACAGGGGGCCGCGAGCAGTACTTC. This codes for CSASLGTGGREQYF.

This rearrangement joins TRBV24-1 to TRBJ1-5, with D maybe TRBD1 (5 bases). Germline loops: CDR1 KGHDR, CDR2 SFDVKD. The CDR3 is made up of 15 amino acids. V gave up 3 bases and J gave up 7 bases, with 15 bases separating them. The DNA of the CDR3 is TGTGCCACCAGTGATGACACAGGATTCCCCCAGCCCCAGCATTTT. Translated: CATSDDTGFPQPQHF.

The genes are TRBV10-3 and TRBJ1-6; a weak D match, TRBD1 (5 bases). Germline V gene data show CDR1 as ENHRY and CDR2 as SYGVKD. The CDR3 extends over 14 amino acids. Trimming shortened V by 2 bases and J by 9 bases, and 11 bases separated the two germline ends. This chain's CDR3 is CAISEGRESSPLHF. The CDR3 region has the DNA TGTGCCATCAGTGAGGGCAGGGAGAGTTCACCCCTCCACTTT.

The chain joins TRBV19 to TRBJ1-5; no clear D gene. Trimming removed 5 bases from V and 1 base from J, with 12 bases in between. The CDR3 runs to 15 residues. In germline, CDR1 is LNHDA, CDR2 SQIVND (reference sequence). In nucleotides, the CDR3 is TGTGCCAGTAGTTCTCCCCCGGGGAGCAATCAGCCCCAGCATTTT. As protein: CASSSPPGSNQPQHF.

The V and J genes are TRBV7-8 and TRBJ1-6; D not certain. The V gene's germline CDR1 is SGHVS and CDR2 FQNEAQ. V shed 3 bases and J shed 9 bases, with 12 bases lying between them. CDR3 length: 14 residues. The CDR3 loop reads CASSLSYSGSPLHF. CDR3 in DNA: TGTGCCAGCAGCTTGAGTTATTCGGGTTCACCCCTCCACTTT.

The V gene is TRBV25-1, the J gene TRBJ2-3, with a weak D call TRBD2 (5 bases). Germline assignment: CDR1 MGHDK and CDR2 SYGVNS. The CDR3 totals 11 residues. Trimming took 5 bases from V and 5 from J, leaving 5 bases between them. CDR3 loop: CASSRGDTQYF. In DNA, the CDR3 is TGTGCCAGCAGTCGGGGAGATACGCAGTATTTT.

V and J are TRBV6-5 and TRBJ1-1; 7 nucleotides agree with TRBD1. Unmatched junction bases numbered 14, after V lost 6 bases and J lost 7 bases. The germline V gene encodes CDR1 MNHEY and CDR2 SVGAGI. This CDR3 has 15 residues. Written as DNA, the CDR3 is TGTGCCAGCAGCGGAGTACAGGGGTGGTATAATGAAGCTTTCTTT. It translates to CASSGVQGWYNEAFF.

This clone was observed a single time. V usage is TRBV6-5 and J usage is TRBJ1-1; maybe TRBD1 (6 bases). Germline CDR1 is MNHEY and CDR2 is SVGAGI. The germline V and J ends were trimmed by 1 base and 1 base, with 13 bases remaining between them. There are 16 residues in the CDR3. CDR3 sequence reads: CASSYLPMTGNTEAFF. The CDR3 nucleotides are TGTGCCAGCAGTTACTTACCCATGACAGGGAACACTGAAGCTTTCTTT.

The CDR3 bases are TGTGCCAGCAGCTTGGAGGCTTCAGCCAACTATGGCTACACCTTC. It specifies CASSLEASANYGYTF. The V call is TRBV5-4, the J call TRBJ1-2; D unresolved. V was shortened by 0 bases and J by 2 bases, with 11 bases between the two germline ends. Per the germline V gene, CDR1 is SGHNT and CDR2 is YYREEE (reference sequence). CDR3 size: 15 residues. The complete variable domain, with remaining parts taken from reference TRBV5-4 and TRBJ1-2, reads ETGVTQSPTHLIKTRGQQVTLRCSSQSGHNTVSWYQQALGQGPQFIFQYYREEENGRGNFPPRFSGLQFPNYSSELNVNALELDDSALYLCASSLEASANYGYTFGSGTRLTVV.

The chain employs TRBV7-2 and TRBJ2-4; D is ambiguous. Germline loops: CDR1 SGHTA, CDR2 FQGNSA. V was clipped by 4 bases and J by 6 bases, with 10 bases between them. CDR3 length: 13 amino acids. The DNA for the CDR3 is TGTGCCAGCAGCTCCAACCTAGGAAACATTCAGTACTTC. This sequence encodes CASSSNLGNIQYF.

The chain joins TRBV4-1 to TRBJ2-7; a weak D match, TRBD1 (6 bases). CDR1 is MGHRA and CDR2 is YSYEKL in the germline V gene. The CDR3 covers 14 residues. The germline V and J ends were trimmed by 5 bases and 0 bases, with 11 bases remaining between them. CDR3 nucleotides: TGCGCCAGCAGCATCCAACAGGGCTCCTACGAGCAGTACTTC. Protein product: CASSIQQGSYEQYF.

The rearrangement uses TRBV5-6 and TRBJ2-1, with unresolved D. Germline lookup yields CDR1 SGHDT and CDR2 YYEEEE. With 0 bases removed from V and 10 bases from J, the gap between germline ends came to 8 bases. The CDR3 consists of 12 residues. Here the CDR3 DNA reads TGTGCCAGCAGCTTGGCCCTGCGAGAGCAGTTCTTC. Its protein product is CASSLALREQFF.

This clone was recorded once. The chain recombines TRBV9 with TRBJ1-2; D gene ambiguous. This CDR3 has 13 amino acids. Germline V gene data show CDR1 as SGDLS and CDR2 as YYNGEE. The ends were cut back, 4 bases at V and 4 bases at J, with 11 bases in the middle. The CDR3 region has the DNA TGTGCCAGCAGCTCCGTAGGACCCTATGGCTACACCTTC. Protein sequence: CASSSVGPYGYTF.

A single count supports this clone. This chain joins TRBV3-1 (or the pseudogene TRBV3-2) and TRBJ2-7; D ambiguous. The length of the CDR3 is 12 residues. Trimming stripped 1 base from V and 6 bases from J, with 7 bases between. The germline V gene has CDR1 LGHDT and CDR2 YNNKEL (reference sequence). CDR3 DNA sequence: TGTGCCAGCAGCCAAGTAGAAGGCGAGCAGTACTTC. Translating gives CASSQVEGEQYF.

The rearrangement links TRBV5-1 to TRBJ2-7, with D perhaps TRBD1 (6 bases). Germline-derived CDR1 and CDR2 are SGHRS and YFSETQ. CDR3 length equals 17 residues. The ends were cut back, 0 bases at V and 4 bases at J, with 20 bases in the middle. The CDR3 sequence is CASSLVGVQGHPYEQYF. CDR3 in DNA: TGCGCCAGCAGCTTGGTTGGGGTTCAGGGGCATCCTTACGAGCAGTACTTC.

This chain connects TRBV6-2 or TRBV6-3 to TRBJ1-1, with TRBD1 identical over 8 bases. The CDR3 runs 16 residues. Germline assignment: CDR1 MNHEY and CDR2 SVGEGT. The J segment lost 1 base and the V segment lost 5 bases, leaving 9 bases of the junction unmatched. CDR3 bases: TGTGCCAGCAGTCGCCACAGGGGGGAAGAGAACACTGAAGCTTTCTTT. This gives the protein CASSRHRGEENTEAFF.